This is a list of T cell receptor beta chains from one sample in a study of cytomegalovirus exposure and HLA in healthy donors. Only in-frame clones appear in the TCRdb table, and some are missing; sequencing was by immunoSEQ multiplex PCR. The repertoire has 200,000 to 250,000 clones, around 80% of them found once; the top ten carry roughly 1.6%. Sample: PBMCs. All receptors derive from a man aged 50 to 60 in good health and CMV-seronegative. The CDR3 runs from the conserved cysteine through the conserved F or W. A D gene is named only where the DNA matches it firmly. Clone size is not always given. Where it is, it says once, few, many or a class for expanded clones.

>TRBJ1-3|few|TRBV6-1|TRBD1
TGTGCCAGCAGTCTAGAAGGACAGGCAGGAAACACCATATATTTT
CASSLEGQAGNTIYF
>TRBJ2-7|-|TRBV28|TRBD2
TGTGCCAGCAGTGATCCGGGACTAGTTGTATACGAGCAGTACTTC
CASSDPGLVVYEQYF
>TRBJ1-4|-|TRBV5-1|TRBD1
TGCGCCAGCAGCGCAGGGACAGGCTGGAACGAAAAACTGTTTTTT
CASSAGTGWNEKLFF
>TRBJ1-2|few|TRBV4-1|-
TGCGCCAGCAGCCAGGGGAGGGGGTTCCGGCACGGCTACACCTTC
CASSQGRGFRHGYTF
>TRBJ1-5|once|TRBV19|-
TGTGCCAGCCGCAACCTTCGGGACTCAGACAATCAGCCCCAGCATTTT
CASRNLRDSDNQPQHF
>TRBJ2-3|-|TRBV29-1|TRBD2
TGCAGCGTCGTGACTAGCGGGACGCAGTATTTT
CSVVTSGTQYF
>TRBJ2-2|-|TRBV4-2|-
TGTGCCAGCAGCCAAGACCAGTCTACCGGGGAGCTGTTTTTT
CASSQDQSTGELFF
>TRBJ1-5|-|TRBV9|-
TGTGCCAGCAGCGCCAGGGGAAAGGAGCCCCAGCATTTT
CASSARGKEPQHF
>TRBJ2-7|-|TRBV28|-
TGTGCCAGCAGTTTACAAGTGGTTCAGGGGTTCTACGAGCAGTACTTC
CASSLQVVQGFYEQYF
>TRBJ2-2|-|TRBV11-3|-
TGTGCCAGCGCCTCCACGGCGGTAGGCACCGGGGAGCTGTTTTTT
CASASTAVGTGELFF
>TRBJ2-1|-|TRBV6-5|TRBD1
TGTGCCAGCAGTTACCCGGGTCAGGGGGCGCAGGGTGAGCAGTTCTTC
CASSYPGQGAQGEQFF
>TRBJ2-3|-|TRBV27|TRBD1
TGTGCCAGCAGTTTACAGGACAGGGGAATCACAGATACGCAGTATTTT
CASSLQDRGITDTQYF
>TRBJ1-1|-|TRBV4-2|-
TGTGCCAGCAGCCAAGAGGGGTGGGAGAGCACTGAAGCTTTCTTT
CASSQEGWESTEAFF
>TRBJ1-2|-|TRBV5-4|-
TGTGCCAGCAGCTTGGAAGCGGGGGTAGACGGCTATGGCTACACCTTC
CASSLEAGVDGYGYTF
>TRBJ2-1|-|TRBV27|-
TGTGCCAGCAGTACCGAGGCCACCCCGGCCCATGAGCAGTTCTTC
CASSTEATPAHEQFF
>TRBJ2-2|few|TRBV6-6|TRBD1
TGTGCCAGCAGTCATGGGACAGGGGAGACCGGGGAGCTGTTTTTT
CASSHGTGETGELFF
>TRBJ2-7|-|TRBV7-2|-
TGTGCCAGCAGCTTCGTAGGGGAAAGCTACGAGCAGTACTTC
CASSFVGESYEQYF
>TRBJ1-2|-|TRBV4-1|-
TGCGCCAGCAGCCAAGATCTCCGGGGCTACACCTTC
CASSQDLRGYTF
>TRBJ2-7|-|TRBV6-5|-
TGTGCCAGCAGCTACTACGAGCAGTACTTC
CASSYYEQYF
>TRBJ1-1|-|TRBV11-1|-
TGTGCCAGCAGCTTAGTTGCGGGGAGCACTGAAGCTTTCTTT
CASSLVAGSTEAFF
>TRBJ2-3|once|TRBV9|-
TGTGCCAGCAGCGGGGAGGGGGGTCCCGGTGCCACAGATACGCAGTATTTT
CASSGEGGPGATDTQYF
>TRBJ2-2|-|TRBV27|-
TGTGCCAGCAGTCACTCCAATTGGTGGAACACCGGGGAGCTGTTTTTT
CASSHSNWWNTGELFF
>TRBJ2-3|few|TRBV4-1|TRBD1
TGCGCCAGCAGCCAACCCGGACAGGGCCTCACAGATACGCAGTATTTT
CASSQPGQGLTDTQYF
>TRBJ2-1|-|TRBV15|TRBD2
TGTGCCGCCAGCAGGCTCTCTGGGGGAATAGCGGGTGGCAATGAGCAGTTCTTC
CAASRLSGGIAGGNEQFF
>TRBJ1-2|-|TRBV6-1|-
TGTGCCAGCAGTGAACTCAGAGGGGGAATCGATGGCTACACCTTC
CASSELRGGIDGYTF
>TRBJ1-2|-|TRBV18|-
TGTGCCAGCTCACCATCGGGTGGCCTCTATGGCTACACCTTC
CASSPSGGLYGYTF
>TRBJ2-7|-|TRBV2|-
TGTGCCAGCAGAGAGCAGACCCGAGGGAGCTCCTACGAGCAGTACTTC
CASREQTRGSSYEQYF
>TRBJ2-1|-|TRBV11-2|-
TGTGCCAGCAGCGTCAGGACAGCCCCTACCAATGAGCAGTTCTTC
CASSVRTAPTNEQFF
>TRBJ2-1|-|TRBV6-1|TRBD2
TGTGCCAGCATAATCGGACTAGCGGGTTACAATGAGCAGTTCTTC
CASIIGLAGYNEQFF
>TRBJ2-5|-|TRBV27|TRBD2
TGTGCCAGCAGCTATAAGCGGGAGGTCCGGGAGACCCAGTACTTC
CASSYKREVRETQYF
>TRBJ1-1|-|TRBV19|-
TGTGCCAGTAGTAAGGTCCGCGCAGGAGGGGTTACTGAAGCTTTCTTT
CASSKVRAGGVTEAFF
>TRBJ2-7|-|TRBV19|TRBD1
TGTGCCCTTGGTTCGGGGACAGGGGGCCACGAGCAGTACTTC
CALGSGTGGHEQYF
>TRBJ2-7|once|TRBV28|-
TGTGCCAGCAGTACTCCATCTGGACACAGTCCGTACTTC
CASSTPSGHSPYF
>TRBJ2-7|-|TRBV5-1|TRBD2
TGCGCCAGCAGCTCGGGACTAGCGGCTTTTTACGAGCAGTACTTC
CASSSGLAAFYEQYF
>TRBJ2-3|-|TRBV7-2|-
TGTGCCAGCAGCTCGCCGACAGGGACTAGCACAGATACGCAGTATTTT
CASSSPTGTSTDTQYF
>TRBJ2-1|-|TRBV30|TRBD1
TGTGCCTGGAACAGGGGGGCTACGTCCAATGAGCAGTTCTTC
CAWNRGATSNEQFF
>TRBJ2-3|-|TRBV6-5|-
TGTGCCAGCAGTTACTCGCGGGGGCGCGGGACAGATACGCAGTATTTT
CASSYSRGRGTDTQYF
>TRBJ2-7|-|TRBV4-1|-
TGCGCCAGCAGCCATGAGAGGGGGAGAGACGAGCAGTACTTC
CASSHERGRDEQYF
>TRBJ1-1|-|TRBV5-1|-
TGCGCCAGCAGCTTGGGACCGGGAAACACTGAAGCTTTCTTT
CASSLGPGNTEAFF
>TRBJ2-7|-|TRBV6-1|-
TGTGCCAGCAGATACAGGGAGGGTAGCTACGAGCAGTACTTC
CASRYREGSYEQYF
>TRBJ2-2|-|TRBV28|-
TGTGCCAGCAGTTTAACAGGGCGAGTTGGCACCGGGGAGCTGTTTTTT
CASSLTGRVGTGELFF
>TRBJ2-7|-|TRBV6-5|TRBD2
TGTGCCAGCAGTGTTAGACTAGCGGGAGGTAGTGAGCAGTACTTC
CASSVRLAGGSEQYF
>TRBJ1-2|-|TRBV5-4|-
TGTGCCAGCAGCCAAAAACGGGAGACCTCTAACTATGGCTACACCTTC
CASSQKRETSNYGYTF
>TRBJ2-5|-|TRBV9|TRBD1
TGTGCCAGCAGCGAATCTATTACAGGGGGACTGGAGACCCAGTACTTC
CASSESITGGLETQYF
>TRBJ2-6|-|TRBV11-1|-
TGTGCCAGCAGCTTTCTCACAGGGCCCGGGGCCAACGTCCTGACTTTC
CASSFLTGPGANVLTF
>TRBJ2-7|-|TRBV6-1|-
TGTGCCAGTTGGCGGAGCTACGAGCAGTACTTC
CASWRSYEQYF
>TRBJ1-1|-|TRBV28|-
TGTGCCAGCAGTTTAGAGGGTCTACTAGCTGAAGCTTTCTTT
CASSLEGLLAEAFF
>TRBJ2-3|-|TRBV30|-
TGTGCCTGGAGTGTCGGAGGGAGGGGGGCAGATACGCAGTATTTT
CAWSVGGRGADTQYF
>TRBJ2-2|-|TRBV4-2|-
TGTGCCAGCAGCCCCCAAGCTGCCCTTACCGGGGAGCTGTTTTTT
CASSPQAALTGELFF
>TRBJ1-5|few|TRBV30|-
TGTGCCTGGAACCAGGCTTGGTATAGCAATCAGCCCCAGCATTTT
CAWNQAWYSNQPQHF
>TRBJ2-2|-|TRBV6-6|-
TGTGCCAGCAGCGTCGCGGACACCGGGGAGCTGTTTTTT
CASSVADTGELFF
>TRBJ2-7|-|TRBV5-1|-
TGCGCCAGCAGCTTGCAGGCGAGCTCCTACGAGCAGTACTTC
CASSLQASSYEQYF
>TRBJ2-7|few|TRBV15|TRBD1
TGTGCCACCAGCAGAACCTACGGACAGGGACCCTACGAGCAGTACTTC
CATSRTYGQGPYEQYF
>TRBJ2-7|-|TRBV4-1|-
TGCGCCAGCAGCCAAGACAGGATAGGGCAGTACTTC
CASSQDRIGQYF
>TRBJ2-7|-|TRBV5-6|TRBD2
TGTGCCAGCAGCGGAAGGTTAGAAGGACTAGCGGTTACCTACGAGCAGTACTTC
CASSGRLEGLAVTYEQYF
>TRBJ1-5|-|TRBV18|-
TGTGCCAGCTCACCAGGGGCAGGGCGCAATCAGCCCCAGCATTTT
CASSPGAGRNQPQHF
>TRBJ2-7|-|TRBV7-9|-
TGTGCCAGCAGCCCCACAGCTGGACAGCAAGTGGAACAGTACTTC
CASSPTAGQQVEQYF